This T cell receptor (beta chain) came from a study of yellow fever vaccine responses in identical twins. Overall study results and limits: A vaccine T cell response that seemed partly convergent and partly personalized was reported in twins.

V dropped 5 bases and J dropped 3 bases, with 10 bases sitting between them. Germline V gene sequence: CDR1 LNHNV, CDR2 YYDKDF (reference sequence). The CDR3 spans 14 residues. TCRdb independently ran MiXCR on the RT-PCR reads; one entry per CDR3 protein. The repertoire holds 6,900 or so distinct CDR3 sequences, with around 84% as singletons. Regarding this clonotype: Antigen unknown.

The sample here was T cells from blood (PBMCs), unsorted or a sorted subset (not recorded which), taken before or after yellow fever vaccination (not recorded which). The TCR was taken from a woman between 18 and 29 years old who received the yellow fever vaccine. The rearrangement joins TRBV15 to TRBJ2-2; D gene uncertain. CDR3 sequence: CATSFGEDTGELFF. The CDR3 coding sequence is TGTGCCACCAGCTTCGGTGAGGACACCGGGGAGCTGTTTTTT.